This TCR beta chain stems from a study of PD-1 blockade in classical Hodgkin lymphoma. Broader study findings: After ASCT, patients who started nivolumab under 1 year later were excluded.

TCRdb's table, derived via immunoSEQ multiplex PCR, lists solely in-frame clones and lacks some. Of 100,000 or so clones in the sample, more than 85% were seen once. Autologous stem cell transplantation was followed by relapse in every patient, and brentuximab vedotin exposure varied. Remarks on this clone: Antigen specificity is unknown.

The TCR originated in a human donor with classical Hodgkin lymphoma. This specimen was peripheral blood mononuclear cells (PBMCs), taken before the second cycle of nivolumab.

The CDR3 DNA is TGTGCCAGCAGCTTAGATTTTGGTACAGCTTACGAGCAGTACTTC. Its translation: CASSLDFGTAYEQYF. The chain couples TRBV11-3 to TRBJ2-7; D not resolved. This CDR3 spans 15 amino acids. Trimming stripped 0 bases from V and 4 bases from J, with 13 bases between. CDR1 is SGHNT and CDR2 is YENEEA in the germline V gene.